These 30 T cell receptor beta chains share one sample of origin, sequenced in a study of T cell responses to AZD1222 COVID-19 vaccine (dated by TCRdb to the early 2020s). The library was built by means of the immunoSEQ multiplex PCR assay. TCRdb carries this immuneACCESS record with in-frame sequences only. Its versions omit some clonotypes, under half of them owing to an unresolved V gene in the studies checked, with the rest unexplained. The sample data list some 150,000 clones, and more than 85% of these were observed just once. The ten largest clonotypes hold less than 1.6% of the sample. Read against the paper, the sample's time point label means: about 28 days (+/-7) after the second vaccine dose. The starting material was peripheral blood, obtained 28 days after the second AZD1222 dose. The receptors derive from an adult who received the AZD1222 COVID-19 vaccine.

The count of this clone is one. The gene calls are TRBV11-2 and TRBJ2-7; TRBD2 matches 12 bases. The CDR3 spans 15 residues. V dropped 3 bases and J dropped 6; count of bases not matched to a gene: 6. Germline V gene data show CDR1 as SGHAT and CDR2 as FQNNGV. The CDR3 DNA is TGTGCCAGCAGCTTCCGGACTAGCGGGATCGTCGAGCAGTACTTC. Translated, it gives CASSFRTSGIVEQYF.

This rearrangement joins TRBV9 to TRBJ1-2, with D tentatively TRBD1 (6 bases). V lost 3 bases and J lost 1, with 10 bases in between. The length of the CDR3 is 14 residues. Germline V lookup: CDR1 SGDLS, CDR2 YYNGEE. This CDR3 reads CASSGKDSNYGYTF. The CDR3 DNA follows: TGTGCCAGCAGCGGGAAGGACAGTAACTATGGCTACACCTTC.

J is TRBJ2-7 and V is TRBV2; D is possibly TRBD1 (5 bases). Germline V gene data show CDR1 as SNHLY and CDR2 as FYNNEI. CDR3 length: 16 residues. Deletions cut 3 bases from V and 2 bases from J, with 17 bases between. The CDR3 spells CASSEQGGQSAYEQYF. The CDR3 nucleotides are TGTGCCAGCAGTGAGCAGGGCGGACAAAGCGCCTACGAGCAGTACTTC.

This CDR3 reads CASSLIVWDTYGYTF. Written as DNA, the CDR3 is TGTGCCAGCAGCTTGATTGTTTGGGACACCTATGGCTACACCTTC. The V call is TRBV5-5, the J call TRBJ1-2; D might be TRBD1 (6 bases). The CDR3 loop spans 15 amino acids. Germline CDR1 reads SGHKS; CDR2 reads YYEKEE (reference sequence). The V end lost 1 base, the J end lost 4 bases, and 14 bases lay between the germline ends.

The rearrangement joins TRBV18 to TRBJ1-4, with D perhaps TRBD1 (6 bases). Germline V gene lookup returns CDR1 KGHSH and CDR2 LQKENI. Trimming took 2 bases from V and 7 from J, leaving 14 bases between them. This CDR3 contains 15 residues. The DNA for the CDR3 is TGTGCCAGCTCACCAGCAGCCGGGGGCCGTGAAAAACTGTTTTTT. It encodes CASSPAAGGREKLFF.

The chain couples TRBV9 to TRBJ1-5; the D gene is possibly TRBD1 (6 bases). V shed 4 bases and J shed 3 bases, with 11 bases lying between them. CDR1 is SGDLS, CDR2 YYNGEE, per germline. This CDR3 region has 14 residues. The CDR3 loop is CASSLGGDNQPQHF. DNA for the CDR3: TGTGCCAGCAGCTTAGGGGGAGACAATCAGCCCCAGCATTTT.

The CDR3 reads CASSPAGVRAEAFF. The CDR3 bases are TGTGCCAGTAGTCCCGCAGGGGTTCGAGCTGAAGCTTTCTTT. This chain joins TRBV19 and TRBJ1-1, with D perhaps TRBD1 (6 bases). V was trimmed by 5 bases and J by 6 bases, leaving 16 bases between them. The CDR3 loop spans 14 amino acids. Germline V gene lookup returns CDR1 LNHDA and CDR2 SQIVND (reference sequence).

The V and J genes are TRBV11-2 and TRBJ2-7; D not certain. The CDR3 sequence is 16 residues long. Germline CDR1 is SGHAT and CDR2 is FQNNGV. Trimming took 0 bases from V and 0 from J, leaving 12 bases between them. CDR3 amino acids: CASSLDGRRSSYEQYF. The CDR3 region has the DNA TGTGCCAGCAGCTTAGACGGCAGGCGTAGCTCCTACGAGCAGTACTTC.

The chain joins TRBV5-1 to TRBJ2-7; D perhaps matches TRBD1 (6 bases). The V end was cut by 4 bases, the J end by 3 bases, with 11 bases between. Germline-derived CDR1 and CDR2 are SGHRS and YFSETQ. This CDR3 is built from 13 residues. The CDR3 region has the DNA TGCGCCAGCAGCACCAACAGGGACTACGAGCAGTACTTC. Translated, it gives CASSTNRDYEQYF.

V and J are TRBV30 and TRBJ2-7; 12 bases fit TRBD1. The V gene's germline CDR1 is GTSNPN and CDR2 SVGIG (reference sequence). After removal of 0 bases from V and 5 bases from J, the junction contained 5 bases not matched to a gene. The CDR3 runs to 15 residues. The CDR3 sequence: CAWSVLGTGGDEQYF. The CDR3 DNA is TGTGCCTGGAGTGTACTCGGGACAGGGGGCGACGAGCAGTACTTC.

The chain recombines TRBV7-9 with TRBJ2-7; D not resolved. Trimming removed 1 base at V and 6 bases at J, with 4 bases between. The germline V gene encodes CDR1 SEHNR and CDR2 FQNEAQ (reference sequence). CDR3 length: 11 residues. CDR3 DNA sequence: TGTGCCAGCAGCTTAGGGACCGAGCAGTACTTC. Its translation: CASSLGTEQYF.

A word on this clone: At one boundary the junction diverges from the germline segment, which might be a read error. The chain employs TRBV7-3 and TRBJ2-1; D is possibly TRBD2 (5 bases). This CDR3 spans 13 amino acids. CDR1 and CDR2 (germline): SGHTA, FQGTGA. DNA for the CDR3: TGTGCCAGCAGCTCATCCCCGACCGGGGTGCAAATCTTC. Encoded protein: CASSSSPTGVQIF.

V and J are TRBV11-1 and TRBJ2-3; D possibly matches TRBD1 or TRBD2 (6 bases each). The germline V gene has CDR1 SGHAT and CDR2 FQDESV (reference sequence). Deletions cut 2 bases from V and 6 bases from J, with 12 bases between. The CDR3 runs 14 residues. CDR3 nucleotide sequence: TGTGCCAGCAGCTTACAGGGGAGGTTGGATACGCAGTATTTT. Protein product: CASSLQGRLDTQYF.

The chain has TRBV19 and TRBJ2-4; 10 bases match TRBD2. This CDR3 is 18 amino acids long. CDR1 is LNHDA, CDR2 SQIVND, per germline (reference sequence). With 5 bases clipped from V and 0 bases from J, the junction kept 10 bases outside the gene matches. The CDR3 reads CASSPISGRRQAKNIQYF. CDR3 coding DNA: TGTGCCAGTAGTCCTATTAGCGGGAGGAGGCAAGCCAAAAACATTCAGTACTTC.

As DNA, the CDR3 is TGTGCCAGCAGCTTAGCGGGGGGGATTAGTCAGCCCCAGCATTTT. This sequence encodes CASSLAGGISQPQHF. The V gene is TRBV7-8, the J gene TRBJ1-5, with D perhaps TRBD1 (5 bases). Between the trimmed V and J ends, which lost 0 bases and 6 bases, there was a span of 12 bases. The V gene's germline CDR1 is SGHVS and CDR2 FQNEAQ. The CDR3 runs to 15 residues.

The DNA of the CDR3 is TGTGCCAGCACCCAGATGGTCCCGAGGGAGACCCAGTACTTC. Translated: CASTQMVPRETQYF. The V and J genes are TRBV6-5 and TRBJ2-5; D unresolved. The CDR3 contains 14 residues. Germline-derived CDR1 and CDR2 are MNHEY and SVGAGI. Trimming removed 7 bases at V and 5 bases at J, with 17 bases between.

The chain uses TRBV9 and TRBJ2-7; 8 bases agree with TRBD2. Germline V gene sequence: CDR1 SGDLS, CDR2 YYNGEE. J gave up 6 bases and V 4 bases, and 12 bases lay outside the gene matches. This CDR3 spans 15 amino acids. Here the CDR3 reads CASSPGVAGNGEQYF. The CDR3, as DNA: TGTGCCAGCAGCCCCGGTGTAGCGGGAAACGGCGAGCAGTACTTC.

The J gene is TRBJ2-7, the V gene TRBV6-5; tentatively, D is TRBD1 (5 bases). Germline V gene sequence: CDR1 MNHEY, CDR2 SVGAGI. Between the trimmed V and J ends, which lost 10 bases and 3 bases, there was a span of 16 bases. This CDR3 contains 13 residues. The CDR3 DNA reads TGTGCCACCAGGGTTCTCGAAATCTACGAGCAGTACTTC. Translated: CATRVLEIYEQYF.

The J gene is TRBJ1-6, the V gene TRBV2; tentatively, D is TRBD1 (6 bases). This CDR3 has 15 amino acids. Germline V gene lookup returns CDR1 SNHLY and CDR2 FYNNEI. V lost 4 bases and J 8 bases, leaving 15 bases between the germline ends. This CDR3 reads CASSGLLGGHSPLHF. DNA for the CDR3: TGTGCCAGCAGTGGGTTGTTGGGGGGGCATTCACCCCTCCACTTT.

The chain links TRBV6-5 to TRBJ1-5, with 7 bases matching TRBD1. Germline CDR1 MNHEY, CDR2 SVGAGI. The length of the CDR3 is 15 residues. Trimming took 8 bases from V and 3 from J; bases not matched to a gene: 10. CDR3 residues: CASLQGWRVNQPQHF. The CDR3 DNA is TGTGCCAGCTTACAGGGGTGGCGGGTCAATCAGCCCCAGCATTTT.

The gene calls are TRBV3-1 (or the pseudogene TRBV3-2) and TRBJ2-1; possible D gene TRBD2, 6 bases. Germline CDR1 reads LGHDT; CDR2 reads YNNKEL (reference sequence). Between the trimmed V and J ends, which lost 0 bases and 10 bases, there was a span of 16 bases. The CDR3 runs to 15 residues. CDR3 residues: CASSQDRLGVREQFF. CDR3 DNA: TGTGCCAGCAGCCAAGATAGACTAGGGGTGAGGGAGCAGTTCTTC.

This chain links TRBV24-1 with TRBJ1-2, with D possibly TRBD1 on 5 matching bases. CDR3 length equals 12 residues. V was shortened by 4 bases and J by 7 bases, with 9 bases between the two germline ends. Germline CDR1 reads KGHDR; CDR2 reads SFDVKD. The CDR3 bases are TGTGCCACCAGTGAAAGGGGATTTGGCTACACCTTC. As protein: CATSERGFGYTF.

CDR3 in amino acids: CASSQEPGPAGYTF. Written as DNA, the CDR3 is TGCGCCAGCAGCCAAGAACCGGGCCCAGCGGGCTACACCTTC. This chain joins TRBV4-1 and TRBJ1-2; no reliable D call. This CDR3 has 14 residues. The germline V and J ends were trimmed by 0 bases and 8 bases, with 13 bases remaining between them. Germline CDR1 is MGHRA and CDR2 is YSYEKL.

V usage is TRBV19 and J usage is TRBJ1-4; maybe TRBD1 (5 bases). CDR3 size: 15 residues. V was pared by 2 bases and J by 3 bases, with 10 bases between. Germline V gene sequence: CDR1 LNHDA, CDR2 SQIVND (reference sequence). CDR3 in amino acids: CASSIQGLANEKLFF. The CDR3 DNA reads as TGTGCCAGTAGTATACAGGGTTTGGCTAATGAAAAACTGTTTTTT.

The chain combines TRBV18 with TRBJ2-7; 8 bases line up with TRBD2. The ends lost 5 bases at V and 2 bases at J; junction bases unmatched: 8. Germline-derived CDR1 and CDR2 are KGHSH and LQKENI. This CDR3 is built from 15 residues. The CDR3 sequence is CASSATSGLAYEQYF. The CDR3 DNA is TGTGCCAGCTCAGCCACTAGCGGTTTGGCCTACGAGCAGTACTTC.

The chain couples TRBV5-4 to TRBJ2-7, with 9 positions matching TRBD1. V lost 4 bases, J lost 4 bases, and 18 bases stayed unmatched. The germline V gene encodes CDR1 SGHNT and CDR2 YYREEE (reference sequence). The CDR3 totals 18 residues. CDR3 DNA sequence: TGTGCCAGCAGCGGACCGGGACAGGGTGGACTTCTCGGGTACGAGCAGTACTTC. This sequence encodes CASSGPGQGGLLGYEQYF.

The chain recombines TRBV21-1 with TRBJ2-7. TRBV21-1 counts as a pseudogene. The CDR3 has 16 residues. The CDR3: CASSNPRAPSSYEQYF. In DNA, the CDR3 is TGTGCCAGCAGCAATCCTAGGGCCCCGAGCTCCTACGAGCAGTACTTC.

This CDR3 reads CASRTTGRREKLFF. DNA for the CDR3: TGTGCCAGCAGAACAACAGGGCGGCGAGAAAAACTGTTTTTT. This chain joins TRBV6-5 and TRBJ1-4, with a possible D match to TRBD1 (6 bases). The length of the CDR3 is 14 residues. Germline CDR1 reads MNHEY; CDR2 reads SVGAGI. The germline V and J ends were trimmed by 6 bases and 8 bases, with 16 bases remaining between them.

This chain joins TRBV7-8 and TRBJ2-7; possibly TRBD1 for D (6 bases). CDR1 is SGHVS and CDR2 is FQNEAQ in the germline V gene. V was trimmed by 5 bases and J by 2 bases, leaving 10 bases between them. The CDR3 runs 13 residues. CDR3 nucleotide sequence: TGTGCCAGCAGCCCTAGGACAGCCTACGAGCAGTACTTC. Its translation: CASSPRTAYEQYF.

The chain carries TRBV6-5 and TRBJ1-2; no firm D call. CDR1 and CDR2 from the germline V gene are MNHEY and SVGAGI. Trimming pared 2 bases from V and 2 bases from J, leaving 3 bases between. This CDR3 region has 12 residues. The CDR3 nucleotides are TGTGCCAGCAGTTACACAAACTATGGCTACACCTTC. Translating gives CASSYTNYGYTF.